The clone carrying this T cell receptor beta chain occurred a few times. Its antigen is as yet unknown. TCRdb re-called the reads with MiXCR, one entry per CDR3 protein. The profile shows a few hundred thousand distinct CDR3 sequences, 9.5% of them singletons. The data are from a study of T cell repertoires in cytomegalovirus infection. Study-wide background: It can be stated that public TCR beta signatures indicated CMV infection as well as a matching HLA type.

Trimming at V came to 5 bases and at J to 2 bases, leaving 11 bases not matched to a gene. Germline V CDR1 and CDR2: MNHEY, SMNVEV (reference sequence). The CDR3 consists of 16 residues. Study-level findings and limits: Cumulative public TCR beta family frequency identified carriers of CMV plus the relevant HLA. Across the ex vivo response, the dominant clonotypes were HLA-C-restricted CMV-specific TCR beta clonotypes.

The clonotype originates from a human donor in good health (CMV status not recorded). Some clones in this sample may be carry-over from other donors' samples. The chain has TRBV27 and TRBJ2-5, with TRBD1 matching over 7 bases. Sequencing was done on a sample of PBMCs. The CDR3 DNA is TGTGCCAGCAGTACACGACCCACAGGGGCGCAAGAGACCCAGTACTTC. This codes for CASSTRPTGAQETQYF.